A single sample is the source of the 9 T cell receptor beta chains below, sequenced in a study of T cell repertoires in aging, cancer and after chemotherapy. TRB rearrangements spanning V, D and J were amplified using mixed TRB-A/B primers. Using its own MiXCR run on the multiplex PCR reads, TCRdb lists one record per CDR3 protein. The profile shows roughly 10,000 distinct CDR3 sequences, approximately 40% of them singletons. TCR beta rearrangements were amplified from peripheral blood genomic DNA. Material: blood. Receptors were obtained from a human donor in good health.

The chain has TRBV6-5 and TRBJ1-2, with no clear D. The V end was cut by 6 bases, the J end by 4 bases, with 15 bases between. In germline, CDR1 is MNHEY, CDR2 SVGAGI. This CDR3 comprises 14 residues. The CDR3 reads CASSSDRRTYGYTF. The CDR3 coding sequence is TGTGCCAGCAGCTCGGACCGACGGACCTATGGCTACACCTTC.

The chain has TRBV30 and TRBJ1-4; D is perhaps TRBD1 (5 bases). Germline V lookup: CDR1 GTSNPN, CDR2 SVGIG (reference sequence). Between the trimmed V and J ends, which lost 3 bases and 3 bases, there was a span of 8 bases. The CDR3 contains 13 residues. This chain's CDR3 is CAWRAGPNEKLFF. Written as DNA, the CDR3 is TGTGCCTGGAGGGCAGGGCCTAATGAAAAACTGTTTTTT.

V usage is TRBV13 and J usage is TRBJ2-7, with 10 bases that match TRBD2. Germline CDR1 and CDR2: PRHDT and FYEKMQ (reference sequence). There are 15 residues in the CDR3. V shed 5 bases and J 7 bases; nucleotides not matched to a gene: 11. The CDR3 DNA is TGTGCCAGCAGCATATGGACTAGCGGCTCGGGTGAGCAGTACTTC. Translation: CASSIWTSGSGEQYF.

CDR3 sequence: CASSTNPTSGRNNEQFF. CDR3 nucleotide sequence: TGTGCCAGCAGTACTAACCCTACTAGCGGGAGAAACAATGAGCAGTTCTTC. The chain recombines TRBV6-5 with TRBJ2-1, with 11 bases matching TRBD2. Germline CDR1 reads MNHEY; CDR2 reads SVGAGI. Unmatched junction bases numbered 11, after V lost 5 bases and J lost 5 bases. This CDR3 is 17 amino acids long.

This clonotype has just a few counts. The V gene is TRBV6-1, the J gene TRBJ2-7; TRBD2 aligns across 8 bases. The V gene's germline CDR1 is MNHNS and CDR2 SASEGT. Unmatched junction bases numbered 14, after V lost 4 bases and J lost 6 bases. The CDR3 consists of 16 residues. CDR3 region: CASSAPGLEQLIEQYF. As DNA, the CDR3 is TGTGCCAGCAGTGCGCCGGGACTAGAACAATTAATCGAGCAGTACTTC.

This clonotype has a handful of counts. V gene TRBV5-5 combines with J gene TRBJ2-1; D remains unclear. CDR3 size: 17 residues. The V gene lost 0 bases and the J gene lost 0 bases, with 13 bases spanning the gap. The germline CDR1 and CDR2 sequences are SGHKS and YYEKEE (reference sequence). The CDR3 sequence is CASSLVGGLSSYNEQFF. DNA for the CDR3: TGTGCCAGCAGCTTGGTAGGTGGCCTTAGCTCCTACAATGAGCAGTTCTTC.

Here the CDR3 reads CASSRRTGFSGNTIYF. For the CDR3, the DNA is TGTGCCAGCAGCAGACGGACAGGCTTCTCTGGAAACACCATATATTTT. The chain has TRBV7-2 and TRBJ1-3; 7 nucleotides agree with TRBD1. There are 16 residues in the CDR3. CDR1 SGHTA and CDR2 FQGNSA come from the germline V gene. V was pared by 5 bases and J by 0 bases, with 7 bases of the junction left unmatched.

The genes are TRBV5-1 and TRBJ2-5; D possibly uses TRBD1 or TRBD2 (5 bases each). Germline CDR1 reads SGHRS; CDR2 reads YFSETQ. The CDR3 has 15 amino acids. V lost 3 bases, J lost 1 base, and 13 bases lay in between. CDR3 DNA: TGCGCCAGCAGCTGGCCTTCTGGGACCCAAGAGACCCAGTACTTC. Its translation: CASSWPSGTQETQYF.

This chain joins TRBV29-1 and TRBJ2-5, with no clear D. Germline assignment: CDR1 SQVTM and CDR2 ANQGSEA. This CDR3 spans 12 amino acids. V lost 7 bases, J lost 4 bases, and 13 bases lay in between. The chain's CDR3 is CSAGSRGETQYF. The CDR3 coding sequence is TGCAGCGCCGGTAGTAGAGGAGAGACCCAGTACTTC.